This is a list of T cell receptor beta chains from one sample in a study of cytomegalovirus exposure and HLA in healthy donors. The data were produced by immunoSEQ multiplex PCR, yet TCRdb's version contains in-frame clones alone and is incomplete. The repertoire holds 70,000 to 80,000 clones, with approximately 80% as singletons. The sample taken for sequencing was PBMCs. These receptors were collected from a woman aged 40 to 50 in good health and CMV-seropositive. The CDR3 runs from the conserved cysteine through the conserved F or W. The order of the fields is clone size, D gene, V gene, J gene, CDR3 protein, CDR3 DNA. D genes are given only for firm matches. The size field is filled for only some rows; it gives once, few, many or a size class.

few	TRBD2	TRBV11-1	TRBJ2-1	CASSPIGTSWVEGEQFF	TGTGCCAGCAGCCCAATCGGGACTAGCTGGGTGGAAGGTGAGCAGTTCTTC
.	.	TRBV5-1	TRBJ1-6	CASSLVFPSQGYNSPLHF	TGCGCCAGCAGCTTGGTTTTCCCGTCACAGGGCTATAATTCACCCCTCCACTTT
.	.	TRBV6-1	TRBJ1-5	CASSDYYRTNQPQHF	TGTGCCAGCAGTGACTATTATCGCACGAATCAGCCCCAGCATTTT
.	.	TRBV7-2	TRBJ1-1	CASSLNGGGLTEAFF	TGTGCCAGCAGCTTAAATGGGGGAGGACTCACTGAAGCTTTCTTT
.	.	TRBV28	TRBJ2-7	CASSLSAGFPYEQYF	TGTGCCAGCAGTTTATCGGCAGGGTTCCCCTACGAGCAGTACTTC
.	.	TRBV11-2	TRBJ2-1	CASSPHSRHEQFF	TGTGCCAGCAGCCCCCATTCCAGACACGAGCAGTTCTTC
few	.	TRBV19	TRBJ2-1	CASSHGGGYNEQFF	TGTGCCAGTTCTCACGGGGGAGGATACAATGAGCAGTTCTTC
.	.	TRBV7-2	TRBJ1-4	CASTLGAWEKLFF	TGTGCCAGCACGCTGGGAGCATGGGAAAAACTGTTTTTT
.	TRBD2	TRBV4-1	TRBJ2-3	CASSQQERLAGGTDTQYF	TGCGCCAGCAGCCAACAGGAAAGACTAGCGGGGGGCACAGATACGCAGTATTTT
few	TRBD1	TRBV13	TRBJ2-7	CASSSGDREYEQYF	TGTGCCAGCAGCTCCGGGGACAGGGAGTACGAGCAGTACTTC
.	.	TRBV10-3	TRBJ2-3	CAIMGQGADTQYF	TGTGCCATCATGGGGCAGGGTGCAGATACGCAGTATTTT